Reported below is one TCR beta chain. This specimen belongs to a study of metastatic and nonmetastatic thyroid tumors. Prior to thyroid surgery, none of the patients had received any treatment. The CDR3 is made up of 14 amino acids. Trimming pared 4 bases from V and 6 bases from J, leaving 14 bases between. CDR1 is SGHNT and CDR2 is YYREEE in the germline V gene (reference sequence). Under the authors' procedure: Clinicopathological groups of papillary thyroid cancer showed CDR3 differences that were used to build a distant-metastasis classifier. TCRdb re-called the PCR reads through MiXCR. None of the V and J calls come from the authors' own analysis; TCRdb made them. The sample includes approximately 30,000 clones, around 32% seen only once; the top ten take around 32%.

The receptor's source is a female donor with papillary thyroid cancer or a benign thyroid nodule (not recorded which). Some clones in this sample may be carry-over from other donors' samples. The sample was blood. The V and J genes are TRBV5-4 and TRBJ2-1, with D perhaps matching TRBD1 (7 bases). The CDR3 nucleotides are TGTGCCAGCAGCGCGGGCGGGACAGTCAATGAGCAGTTCTTC. It yields the protein CASSAGGTVNEQFF.